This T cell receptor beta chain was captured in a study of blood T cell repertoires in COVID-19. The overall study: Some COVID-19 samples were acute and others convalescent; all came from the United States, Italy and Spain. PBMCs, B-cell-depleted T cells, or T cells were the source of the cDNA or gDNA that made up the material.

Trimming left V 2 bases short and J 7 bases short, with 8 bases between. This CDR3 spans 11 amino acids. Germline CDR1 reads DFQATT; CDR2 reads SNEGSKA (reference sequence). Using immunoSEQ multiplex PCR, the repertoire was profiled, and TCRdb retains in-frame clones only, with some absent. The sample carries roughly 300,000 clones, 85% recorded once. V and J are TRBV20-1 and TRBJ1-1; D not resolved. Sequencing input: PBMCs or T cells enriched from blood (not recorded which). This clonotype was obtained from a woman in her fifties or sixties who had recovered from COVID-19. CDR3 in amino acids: CSARPGVEAFF. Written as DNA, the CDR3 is TGCAGTGCTAGACCCGGAGTTGAAGCTTTCTTT.